Each of the 4 T cell receptor beta chains below was sequenced from the same sample in a study of shared clonotypes between healthy human individuals. Data came from immunoSEQ multiplex PCR; TCRdb stores just in-frame clones and leaves some out. There are around 2.1 million clones in the sample; about 93% occur only once, and under 2% lies in the top ten. Naive CD8 isolation took CD45RO-negative cells positively selected for CCR7 and excluded terminally differentiated effector memory CD45RA+ cells. The sequencing sample was made of naive CD8+ T cells from PBMCs. The origin of the receptors is a young man in good health. Some clones in this sample may be carry-over from other donors' samples.

The CDR3 region is CASSLWSGTQETQYF. CDR3 coding DNA: TGTGCCAGCAGCTTATGGTCCGGCACTCAAGAGACCCAGTACTTC. The V call is TRBV11-2, the J call TRBJ2-5; D not resolved. From germline, CDR1 is SGHAT and CDR2 FQNNGV. The V gene lost 2 bases and the J gene lost 2 bases, with 12 bases spanning the gap. This CDR3 comprises 15 residues.

This clone was seen a single time. V usage is TRBV5-1 and J usage is TRBJ2-2; the match to TRBD2 covers 9 bases. This CDR3 region has 20 residues. V shed 2 bases and J 6 bases; nucleotides not matched to a gene: 20. Germline CDR1 reads SGHRS; CDR2 reads YFSETQ. CDR3 nucleotides: TGCGCCAGCAGCTTTAAGGGGGGGCGGCTAGCGGGACCCATCGCCGGGGAGCTGTTTTTT. It yields the protein CASSFKGGRLAGPIAGELFF.

The V gene is TRBV5-5, the J gene TRBJ2-1; 10 nucleotides line up with TRBD2. J was trimmed by 3 bases and V by 2 bases; bases with no gene match: 5. Germline values: CDR1 SGHKS, CDR2 YYEKEE (reference sequence). The CDR3 has 16 residues. Here the CDR3 DNA reads TGTGCCAGCAGCTTTGGGGGGACTAGCGTCTACAATGAGCAGTTCTTC. Its translation is CASSFGGTSVYNEQFF.

The V gene is TRBV7-9, the J gene TRBJ2-7; 10 bases are shared with TRBD2. This CDR3 has 15 amino acids. The V segment lost 1 base and the J segment 3 bases; nucleotides outside the gene matches: 3. The germline V gene has CDR1 SEHNR and CDR2 FQNEAQ (reference sequence). The CDR3: CASSLGTSGNYEQYF. For the CDR3, the DNA is TGTGCCAGCAGCTTAGGGACTAGCGGAAACTACGAGCAGTACTTC. The full variable domain, with the rest looked up from reference TRBV7-9 and TRBJ2-7, is DTGVSQNPRHKITKRGQNVTFRCDPISEHNRLYWYRQTLGQGPEFLTYFQNEAQLEKSRLLSDRFSAERPKGSFSTLEIQRTEQGDSAMYLCASSLGTSGNYEQYFGPGTRLTVT.